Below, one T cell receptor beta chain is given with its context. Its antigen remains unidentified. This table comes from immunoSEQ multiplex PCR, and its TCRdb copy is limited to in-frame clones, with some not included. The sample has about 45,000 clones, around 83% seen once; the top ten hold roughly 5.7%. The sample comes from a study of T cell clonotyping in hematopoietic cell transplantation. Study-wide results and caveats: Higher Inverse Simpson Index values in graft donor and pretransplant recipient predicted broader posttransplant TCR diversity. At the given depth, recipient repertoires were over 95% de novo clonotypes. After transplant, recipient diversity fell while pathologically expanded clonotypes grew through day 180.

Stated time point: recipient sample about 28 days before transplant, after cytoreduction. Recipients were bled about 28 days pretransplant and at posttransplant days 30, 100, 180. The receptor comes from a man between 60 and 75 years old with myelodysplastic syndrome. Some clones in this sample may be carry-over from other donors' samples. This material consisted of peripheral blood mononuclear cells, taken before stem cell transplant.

CDR3 residues: CASSLDDNSPLHF. As DNA, the CDR3 is TGCGCCAGCAGCTTGGATGATAATTCACCCCTCCACTTT. The V and J genes are TRBV5-1 and TRBJ1-6; D ambiguous. The V gene lost 0 bases and the J gene lost 5 bases, with 3 bases spanning the gap. This CDR3 spans 13 amino acids. Germline V gene sequence: CDR1 SGHRS, CDR2 YFSETQ.